Each of the 20 T cell receptor beta chains below was sequenced from the same sample in a study of T cell responses to AZD1222 COVID-19 vaccine (dated by TCRdb to the early 2020s). The library was produced with the immunoSEQ multiplex PCR assay. TCRdb retrieved this table from immuneACCESS and kept in-frame rearrangements only. Not all clones are present; in checked studies, unresolved V genes account for under half, and no reason is known for the remainder. The sample table lists over 100,000 clones, about nine tenths of them with a count of one. The ten largest clones take up approximately 4.8% of the sample. The sample's time point label, in plain terms: baseline before first vaccination. Sequencing used peripheral blood, obtained on day 0 of AZD1222 vaccination. These receptor sequences come from an adult in good health.

As DNA, the CDR3 is TGTGCCAGCTCCCGTGGACAGGGCGAGCAGTACTTC. Amino acid sequence: CASSRGQGEQYF. This sequence joins TRBV18 and TRBJ2-7; 8 nucleotides align to TRBD1. This CDR3 region has 12 residues. With 6 bases clipped from V and 6 bases from J, the junction kept 4 bases outside the gene matches. From germline, CDR1 is KGHSH and CDR2 LQKENI.

This clone was counted once. This chain joins TRBV21-1 and TRBJ1-5; TRBD1 is taken as the D call from the table, unchecked against the DNA. TRBV21-1 is described as a pseudogene. CDR3 length equals 16 residues. The CDR3 DNA reads TGTGCCAGCACAATGTTGGGACAGTATAGCAATCAGCCCCAGCATTTT. It yields the protein CASTMLGQYSNQPQHF.

The genes are TRBV28 and TRBJ2-2; 8 bases agree with TRBD1. This CDR3 spans 16 amino acids. In germline, CDR1 is MDHEN, CDR2 SYDVKM. V was clipped by 6 bases and J by 5 bases; unmatched bases: 11. This chain's CDR3 is CASRMGQGARTGELFF. Here the CDR3 DNA reads TGTGCCAGCAGGATGGGGCAGGGGGCGAGAACCGGGGAGCTGTTTTTT.

The chain joins TRBV5-8 to TRBJ2-7; 8 nucleotides match TRBD1. Germline assignment: CDR1 SGHTS and CDR2 YDEGEE. J lost 2 bases, V lost 7 bases, and 8 bases had no gene match. This CDR3 comprises 14 residues. The CDR3 here is CASQLTGVAYEQYF. CDR3 nucleotides: TGTGCCAGCCAACTGACAGGGGTCGCCTACGAGCAGTACTTC.

V gene TRBV2 combines with J gene TRBJ1-2, with TRBD1 matching over 7 bases. Germline V gives CDR1 SNHLY, CDR2 FYNNEI. Trimming took 6 bases from V and 3 from J; bases not matched to a gene: 7. This CDR3 spans 14 amino acids. The CDR3: CASRRQGGDYGYTF. The CDR3 DNA is TGTGCCAGCAGAAGACAGGGAGGAGACTATGGCTACACCTTC.

The V gene is TRBV6-5, the J gene TRBJ2-2; D is undetermined. Trimming took off 6 bases at V and 3 bases at J, with 11 bases between the two ends. CDR3 length: 14 residues. CDR1 and CDR2 (germline): MNHEY, SVGAGI. In DNA form, the CDR3 reads TGTGCCAGCAGCGACTGGGGTTACACCGGGGAGCTGTTTTTT. It is translated as CASSDWGYTGELFF.

The J gene is TRBJ1-1, the V gene TRBV6-5, with D perhaps TRBD1 (6 bases). The V end was cut by 5 bases, the J end by 5 bases, with 18 bases between. The CDR3 is made up of 15 amino acids. Germline assignment: CDR1 MNHEY and CDR2 SVGAGI. CDR3 loop: CASSRASGARTEAFF. CDR3 nucleotides: TGTGCCAGCAGTCGGGCATCGGGGGCCAGGACTGAAGCTTTCTTT.

The gene calls are TRBV6-2 or TRBV6-3 and TRBJ1-1, with 7 bases matching TRBD1. Germline V CDR1 and CDR2: MNHEY, SVGEGT. This CDR3 has 14 amino acids. J was trimmed by 1 base and V by 6 bases; bases with no gene match: 5. CDR3 bases: TGTGCCAGCAGCTCCGACAGGGAGAACACTGAAGCTTTCTTT. Translating it yields CASSSDRENTEAFF.

The chain couples TRBV5-1 to TRBJ1-4, with D possibly TRBD1 on 6 matching bases. V dropped 3 bases and J dropped 4 bases, with 10 bases sitting between them. Germline-derived CDR1 and CDR2 are SGHRS and YFSETQ. The CDR3 covers 14 residues. CDR3 loop: CASSWRDINEKLFF. The CDR3, as DNA: TGCGCCAGCAGCTGGCGGGACATTAATGAAAAACTGTTTTTT.

The rearrangement links TRBV27 to TRBJ1-1; TRBD1 matches 8 bases. The CDR3 extends over 17 amino acids. The J segment lost 1 base and the V segment lost 5 bases, leaving 12 bases of the junction unmatched. Germline V gives CDR1 MNHEY, CDR2 SMNVEV (reference sequence). In DNA, the CDR3 is TGTGCCAGCAGTGAGAGAAGGACAGGGACGAAGAACACTGAAGCTTTCTTT. It codes for CASSERRTGTKNTEAFF.

The chain couples TRBV28 to TRBJ1-2, with 7 bases identical to TRBD1. Germline V lookup: CDR1 MDHEN, CDR2 SYDVKM. The CDR3 runs to 15 residues. V lost 2 bases to trimming and J lost 7 bases; unmatched junction nucleotides: 10. In DNA, the CDR3 is TGTGCCAGCAGTTTACTCGGCAGGGGGGACGTTGGCTACACCTTC. This sequence encodes CASSLLGRGDVGYTF.

The rearrangement uses TRBV27 and TRBJ2-5, with a weak D call TRBD2 (6 bases). Germline CDR1 reads MNHEY; CDR2 reads SMNVEV (reference sequence). V lost 3 bases and J 5 bases, leaving 19 bases between the germline ends. CDR3 length: 16 residues. CDR3 amino acids: CASSFRVGGIVETQYF. For the CDR3, the DNA is TGTGCCAGCAGTTTCCGGGTCGGGGGTATCGTGGAGACCCAGTACTTC.

This clone was found a few times. The V and J genes are TRBV4-3 and TRBJ1-2; the match to TRBD1 covers 10 bases. The CDR3 extends over 16 amino acids. CDR1 is LGHNA, CDR2 YSLEER, per germline. Trimming at V came to 1 base and at J to 8 bases, leaving 10 bases not matched to a gene. The CDR3 is CASSQGVVGTGEGYTF. The CDR3 coding sequence is TGCGCCAGCAGCCAAGGGGTAGTCGGGACAGGGGAAGGCTACACCTTC.

This rearrangement joins TRBV5-4 to TRBJ1-3; possible D gene TRBD1, 5 bases. The V gene lost 3 bases and the J gene lost 2 bases, with 9 bases spanning the gap. Germline V gene data show CDR1 as SGHNT and CDR2 as YYREEE (reference sequence). CDR3 length equals 14 residues. CDR3 protein: CASSWGGAGNTIYF. CDR3 DNA sequence: TGTGCCAGCAGCTGGGGGGGGGCTGGAAACACCATATATTTT.

The chain couples TRBV5-4 to TRBJ1-4; 7 positions match TRBD1. V gave up 2 bases and J gave up 5 bases; unmatched junction bases: 6. The CDR3 consists of 15 residues. The germline V gene encodes CDR1 SGHNT and CDR2 YYREEE (reference sequence). The CDR3 reads CASSFGTETNEKLFF. CDR3 sequence (DNA): TGTGCCAGCAGCTTCGGGACAGAGACAAATGAAAAACTGTTTTTT.

The V and J genes are TRBV6-2 or TRBV6-3 and TRBJ1-1, with a possible D match to TRBD1 (5 bases). The V and J ends lost 0 bases and 11 bases respectively, with 13 bases between them. CDR3 length: 13 amino acids. Looked up from germline, CDR1 is MNHEY and CDR2 is SVGEGT. CDR3 residues: CASSYSTGQAAFF. The CDR3 bases are TGTGCCAGCAGTTACTCAACGGGGCAGGCGGCTTTCTTT.

This clone was found once. This chain connects TRBV27 to TRBJ1-5; TRBD1 matches at 8 bases. The V segment lost 2 bases and the J segment 4 bases; nucleotides outside the gene matches: 1. The CDR3 length is 14 residues. Germline V gives CDR1 MNHEY, CDR2 SMNVEV (reference sequence). The CDR3 DNA reads TGTGCCAGCAGTTTACAGGGGGCGAATCAGCCCCAGCATTTT. Residues: CASSLQGANQPQHF.

The chain couples TRBV5-1 to TRBJ2-3; 10 bases are a match to TRBD2. The CDR3 length is 16 residues. V lost 0 bases to trimming and J lost 6 bases; unmatched junction nucleotides: 7. Looked up from germline, CDR1 is SGHRS and CDR2 is YFSETQ. CDR3 sequence reads: CASSLELAGAGDTQYF. CDR3 DNA: TGCGCCAGCAGCTTGGAGCTAGCGGGGGCCGGGGATACGCAGTATTTT.

This chain uses TRBV19 with TRBJ2-3, with 11 positions matching TRBD2. Losses at the gene ends were 2 bases for V and 0 bases for J; bases not matched to a gene: 10. Per germline, CDR1 LNHDA and CDR2 SQIVND (reference sequence). This CDR3 spans 19 amino acids. CDR3 nucleotide sequence: TGTGCCAGTAGTATATCCCGCCTAGCGGGGGGCCTTAGCACAGATACGCAGTATTTT. The encoded protein is CASSISRLAGGLSTDTQYF.

The rearrangement joins TRBV3-1 (or the pseudogene TRBV3-2) to TRBJ2-7; D may correspond to TRBD1 or TRBD2 (5 bases each). In germline, CDR1 is LGHDT, CDR2 YNNKEL (reference sequence). The germline V and J ends were trimmed by 1 base and 6 bases, with 13 bases remaining between them. The CDR3 is made up of 14 amino acids. The CDR3 sequence: CASSQAVEGLEQYF. CDR3 in DNA: TGTGCCAGCAGCCAAGCAGTCGAGGGGCTCGAGCAGTACTTC.